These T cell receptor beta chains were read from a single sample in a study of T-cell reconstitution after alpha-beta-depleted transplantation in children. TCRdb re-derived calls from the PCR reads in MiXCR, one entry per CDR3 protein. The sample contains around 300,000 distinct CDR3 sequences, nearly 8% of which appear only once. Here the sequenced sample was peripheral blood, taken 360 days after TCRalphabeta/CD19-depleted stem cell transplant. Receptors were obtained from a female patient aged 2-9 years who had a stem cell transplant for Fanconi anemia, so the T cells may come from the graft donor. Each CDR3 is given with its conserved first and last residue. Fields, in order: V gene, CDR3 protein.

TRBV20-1,CSASGRPNQPQHF
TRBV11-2,CASSLEPGLAGGITDTQYF
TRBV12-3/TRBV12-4,CASSYSGSMDEQFF
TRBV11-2,CASSSRDRRTSSYNSPLHF
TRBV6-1,CASSEGTLNTEAFF
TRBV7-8,CASSPTPGGEKLFF
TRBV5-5,CASSLATSVADTQYF
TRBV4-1,CASSQDSGRSYEQYF
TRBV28,CASSLGTSGGASNEQFF
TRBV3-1,CASSQRTSDRGLYNEQFF
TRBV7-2,CASSAGTGLGTHNEQFF
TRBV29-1,CSVDRLAGSRRDTQYF
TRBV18,CASSPYLGTEDF
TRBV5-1,CASGQGRTDTQYF
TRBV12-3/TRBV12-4,CASSSPGTAPGEQYF
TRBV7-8,CASSLTASFTYEQYF
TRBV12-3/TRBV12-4,CASRLAISTDTQYF
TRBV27,CASRGYSGNTIYF
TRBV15,CATRPRYAGTGGPEQYF
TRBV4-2,CASSQARGREKLFF
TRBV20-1,CNPGWGGDTQYF
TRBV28,CASGRLNTEAFF
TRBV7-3,CASSLRGGSYNEQFF
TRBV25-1,CASSEIGWEGLSYEQYF
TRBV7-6,CASSLYVAGGSGELFF
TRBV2,CASSEDQLPAYEQFF
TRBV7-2,CASSWAGGSYNEQFF